Listed below are T cell receptor beta chains from one sample, sequenced in a study of identical twins. TCRdb called the 5' RACE reads again in MiXCR, with one record for every CDR3 protein. Among 300,000 to 400,000 distinct CDR3 sequences listed, roughly 9% were seen once. Material: naive T cells sorted from blood. The receptor set was obtained from a woman between 50 and 59 years old in good health. Both conserved end residues are part of each CDR3. D genes are given only for firm matches. Clone size appears in some rows only: once, few, many, or a class for an expanded clone.

TRBV10-3	16	.	TRBD2	TRBJ2-3	TGTGCCATCAGGTCTTTTGCGGGAGTTAGCACAGATACGCAGTATTTT	CAIRSFAGVSTDTQYF
TRBV15	18	many	.	TRBJ1-2	TGTGCCACCAGCAGAGATAGAGGAGGGGCCGCCCGGACTCGGGGCTACACCTTC	CATSRDRGGAARTRGYTF
TRBV12-3/TRBV12-4	16	.	.	TRBJ2-2	TGTGCCAGCAGTTTACCAACCGGGGCCACCACCGGGGAGCTGTTTTTT	CASSLPTGATTGELFF
TRBV7-9	12	.	.	TRBJ1-3	TGTGCCAGCAGCTTAGCTTGGAACACCATATATTTT	CASSLAWNTIYF
TRBV7-9	13	.	.	TRBJ2-5	TGTGCCAGCAGCTTAGCGGACCAAGAGACCCAGTACTTC	CASSLADQETQYF
TRBV12-3/TRBV12-4	11	.	.	TRBJ2-5	TGTGCCAGCGGGGTTGAGGGGACCCAGTACTTC	CASGVEGTQYF
TRBV16	15	.	TRBD1	TRBJ1-6	TGTGCCAGCAGCCAAGGGGACAGTCCTAATTCACCCCTCCACTTT	CASSQGDSPNSPLHF
TRBV4-1	15	.	.	TRBJ2-3	TGCGCCAGCAGCCCCCTGGGCCCTTCCACAGATACGCAGTATTTT	CASSPLGPSTDTQYF
TRBV10-3	15	few	.	TRBJ2-5	TGTGCCATCAGTCTGCGGCGTGGAGGGGATGAGACCCAGTACTTC	CAISLRRGGDETQYF
TRBV7-9	16	many	.	TRBJ1-3	TGTGCCAGCAGCTTACCGAGGGGAGGATCTGGAAACACCATATATTTT	CASSLPRGGSGNTIYF
TRBV21-1	14	few	.	TRBJ2-1	TGTGCCAGCAGCAAACAGAGGCGCGGGAACGAGCAGTTCTTC	CASSKQRRGNEQFF
TRBV12-3/TRBV12-4	11	.	.	TRBJ2-1	TGTGCCAGCAGTTCGGTGGGACCCCACTGTTTC	CASSSVGPHCF
TRBV6-1	14	.	.	TRBJ1-5	TGTGCCAGCAGTGCGGGCAGGGGTAATCAGCCCCAGCATTTT	CASSAGRGNQPQHF
TRBV2	14	.	.	TRBJ2-2	TGTGCCAGCACGGAACTAGGGAACACCGGGGAGCTGTTTTTT	CASTELGNTGELFF
TRBV6-6	17	.	TRBD2	TRBJ2-3	TGTGCCAGCAGTTGGGGCCTAGCGGGAGGACGGGCAGATACGCAGTATTTT	CASSWGLAGGRADTQYF
TRBV10-3	18	.	TRBD1	TRBJ2-6	TGTGCCATCAGTGAGATCGGGGACAGGGTGTCTGGGGCCAACGTCCTGACTTTC	CAISEIGDRVSGANVLTF
TRBV4-1	14	many	TRBD1	TRBJ2-7	TGCGCCAGCAGCCCCCGGGACAGGGTGTTCGAGCAGTACTTC	CASSPRDRVFEQYF
TRBV6-4	15	few	.	TRBJ2-2	TGTGCCAGCAGACAACAGACTACGAACACCGGGGAGCTGTTTTTT	CASRQQTTNTGELFF
TRBV10-3	14	.	TRBD2	TRBJ2-1	TGTGCCATCACCGAGCGGGGTTCCTACAATGACCAGTTCTTC	CAITERGSYNDQFF